This TCR beta chain was documented in a study of control samples from healthy donors and cancer patients. V was clipped by 6 bases and J by 4 bases; unmatched bases: 5. There are 13 residues in the CDR3. Profiling relied on immunoSEQ multiplex PCR, and the TCRdb table lists in-frame clones only, not all of them. The sample has about 120,000 clones, 85% to 90% seen once. V is TRBV12-3 or TRBV12-4 and J is TRBJ1-2; TRBD1 agrees at 7 bases. The TCR sequence derives from a woman aged 45-65 years with colorectal cancer. Sequencing was performed on PBMCs. CDR3 in DNA: TGTGCCAGCAGCTCCGACAGGGTCTATGGCTACACCTTC. This translates into CASSSDRVYGYTF.